The 10 T cell receptor beta chains listed next were all sequenced from one sample in a study of chronic HIV infection and antiretroviral therapy. TCRdb re-called the 5' RACE reads with MiXCR, one entry per CDR3 protein. The data show 39,000 or so distinct CDR3 sequences, 7.5% to 9% seen once. The sequencing input was peripheral blood. Receptor source: an adult who had HIV and had not received antiretroviral therapy, or was an uninfected healthy control (not recorded which).

This clonotype was observed at least ten times. The chain recombines TRBV28 with TRBJ2-1; D may be TRBD2 (6 bases). The V gene's germline CDR1 is MDHEN and CDR2 SYDVKM. The length of the CDR3 is 12 residues. V was pared by 11 bases and J by 5 bases, with 13 bases between. The CDR3 bases are TGTGCCTCCCAACCGGGGGACAATGAGCAGTTCTTC. Translation gives CASQPGDNEQFF.

With respect to this clonotype: One junction end disagrees with the germline gene, perhaps due to a read error. The CDR3 region is CSARDSEPRWVF. CDR3 nucleotides: TGCAGTGCTAGAGATTCCGAACCTAGGTGGGTCTTT. V usage is TRBV20-1 and J usage is TRBJ1-1; no reliable D call. The CDR3 runs to 12 residues. Germline CDR1 is DFQATT and CDR2 is SNEGSKA (reference sequence).

The chain has TRBV7-2 and TRBJ1-1; no definite D call. Germline V gives CDR1 SGHTA, CDR2 FQGNSA. Trimming took 3 bases from V and 1 from J, leaving 9 bases between them. The CDR3 is made up of 14 amino acids. The CDR3 protein is CASSFQWGNTEAFF. The CDR3 DNA sequence: TGTGCCAGCAGCTTCCAATGGGGGAACACTGAAGCTTTCTTT. The full variable domain, with the rest looked up from reference TRBV7-2 and TRBJ1-1, is GAGVSQSPSNKVTEKGKDVELRCDPISGHTALYWYRQSLGQGLEFLIYFQGNSAPDKSGLPSDRFSAERTGGSVSTLTIQRTQQEDSAVYLCASSFQWGNTEAFFGQGTRLTVV.

This clonotype was seen at least ten times. J is TRBJ1-4 and V is TRBV28, with D maybe TRBD1 (6 bases). The CDR3 extends over 17 amino acids. V was trimmed by 2 bases and J by 3 bases, leaving 16 bases between them. The germline gives CDR1 MDHEN, CDR2 SYDVKM. This CDR3 reads CASSLGGQAPSNEKLFF. The CDR3 coding sequence is TGTGCCAGCAGTTTAGGGGGGCAGGCACCATCTAATGAAAAACTGTTTTTT.

The rearrangement links TRBV7-8 to TRBJ1-5, with a possible D match to TRBD1 (5 bases). CDR3 length: 16 residues. Germline values: CDR1 SGHVS, CDR2 FQNEAQ. Trimming removed 5 bases at V and 0 bases at J, with 14 bases between. The CDR3 coding sequence is TGTGCCAGCAGCCCACTCACAGGAGATAGCAATCAGCCCCAGCATTTT. It specifies CASSPLTGDSNQPQHF.

This clonotype has a count of ten or more. The chain couples TRBV29-1 to TRBJ2-1; TRBD1 matches at 7 bases. This CDR3 has 10 residues. Germline values: CDR1 SQVTM, CDR2 ANQGSEA. J lost 9 bases, V lost 4 bases, and 0 bases had no gene match. The CDR3 sequence: CSVAGGEQFF. The DNA of the CDR3 is TGCAGCGTTGCAGGGGGTGAGCAGTTCTTC.

Concerning this clonotype: One junction end disagrees with the germline gene, perhaps due to a read error. The chain joins TRBV5-1 to TRBJ1-1; D unclear. Germline V gene sequence: CDR1 SGHRS, CDR2 YFSETQ. The CDR3 is 14 residues long. The CDR3 sequence: CASSLAQLNTETFF. CDR3 in DNA: TGCGCCAGCAGCTTGGCCCAGTTGAACACTGAAACTTTCTTT.

This clonotype was observed a few times. This chain links TRBV2 with TRBJ2-5; 9 bases match TRBD1. The CDR3 consists of 15 residues. CDR1 and CDR2 (germline): SNHLY, FYNNEI. V dropped 6 bases and J dropped 4; count of bases not matched to a gene: 9. The CDR3 region has the DNA TGTGCCAGCAGCGAGGAGGACAGGGGCCGAGAGACCCAGTACTTC. It yields the protein CASSEEDRGRETQYF. Full variable domain (missing parts from reference TRBV2 and TRBJ2-5): EPEVTQTPSHQVTQMGQEVILRCVPISNHLYFYWYRQILGQKVEFLVSFYNNEISEKSEIFDDQFSVERPDGSNFTLKIRSTKLEDSAMYFCASSEEDRGRETQYFGPGTRLLVL.

The table lists this clonotype with many counts. The rearrangement joins TRBV7-9 to TRBJ2-1; 10 bases are a match to TRBD1. With 5 bases clipped from V and 7 bases from J, the junction kept 11 bases outside the gene matches. Germline values: CDR1 SEHNR, CDR2 FQNEAQ (reference sequence). This CDR3 contains 16 residues. In DNA, the CDR3 is TGTGCCAGCAGCGAGGGGGACAGGGGATTTTTTAATGAGCAGTTCTTC. Protein: CASSEGDRGFFNEQFF.

The J gene is TRBJ1-2, the V gene TRBV29-1; TRBD1 is a possible D gene (6 bases). Germline V CDR1 and CDR2: SQVTM, ANQGSEA. Trimming removed 6 bases at V and 1 base at J, with 15 bases between. The CDR3 is 14 amino acids. The CDR3 loop reads CSVRLDRNNYGYTF. The CDR3 DNA reads TGCAGCGTCCGATTAGACAGGAATAACTATGGCTACACCTTC.